This passage covers 23 T cell receptor beta chains from one sample sequenced in a study of blood T cell repertoires in COVID-19. Assay: immunoSEQ multiplex PCR; the TCRdb copy retains only in-frame clones and omits some. The table lists roughly 31,000 clones, around 91% of them singletons. The sequencing input was peripheral blood. The receptors derive from an elderly man with acute or convalescent COVID-19.

This clone was observed once. This rearrangement joins TRBV6-1 to TRBJ2-7; 7 bases match TRBD2. The CDR3 is 15 residues long. With V trimmed by 8 bases and J by 2 bases, 12 bases remained unmatched. Germline CDR1 is MNHNS and CDR2 is SASEGT. CDR3 protein: CASGEAMAGAYEQYF. In DNA form, the CDR3 reads TGTGCCAGCGGGGAAGCGATGGCGGGGGCCTACGAGCAGTACTTC.

This rearrangement joins TRBV18 to TRBJ1-6; D not certain. CDR3 length: 13 amino acids. The V gene's germline CDR1 is KGHSH and CDR2 LQKENI. The germline V and J ends were trimmed by 1 base and 8 bases, with 6 bases remaining between them. The CDR3 DNA is TGTGCCAGCTCACCACATTCCGATTCACCCCTCCACTTT. Its protein is CASSPHSDSPLHF.

V usage is TRBV19 and J usage is TRBJ2-2; 9 bases map to TRBD1. After removal of 2 bases from V and 5 bases from J, the junction contained 6 bases not matched to a gene. The CDR3 is 16 residues long. Germline V CDR1 and CDR2: LNHDA, SQIVND (reference sequence). The CDR3, as DNA: TGTGCCAGTAGTATACCGGGACAGGGAGGGACCGGGGAGCTGTTTTTT. As protein: CASSIPGQGGTGELFF.

The chain is built from TRBV2 and TRBJ1-5; tentatively, D is TRBD1 (6 bases). The CDR3 sequence is 15 residues long. Trimming stripped 3 bases from V and 4 bases from J, with 13 bases between. CDR1 is SNHLY, CDR2 FYNNEI, per germline. The CDR3 sequence is CASSDQGLPNQPQHF. The CDR3 bases are TGTGCCAGCAGTGACCAGGGGCTGCCTAATCAGCCCCAGCATTTT.

This clone was found once. The rearrangement joins TRBV5-4 to TRBJ1-1; tentative D call: TRBD1 (6 bases). The CDR3 consists of 15 residues. CDR1 is SGHNT, CDR2 YYREEE, per germline (reference sequence). Between the trimmed V and J ends, which lost 5 bases and 2 bases, there was a span of 16 bases. The CDR3 nucleotides are TGTGCCAGCAGTCGGGACATTGGGAGCAACACTGAAGCTTTCTTT. Its translation is CASSRDIGSNTEAFF.

This rearrangement joins TRBV6-1 to TRBJ2-7; TRBD2 matches at 12 bases. The germline V gene has CDR1 MNHNS and CDR2 SASEGT. V lost 0 bases to trimming and J lost 2 bases; unmatched junction nucleotides: 17. The CDR3 runs to 21 residues. The CDR3 coding sequence is TGTGCCAGCAGTGAAGCGTATAGGGCTGTAGGGACTAGCGGGTTAACCTACGAGCAGTACTTC. Translating it yields CASSEAYRAVGTSGLTYEQYF.

The chain recombines TRBV7-8 with TRBJ2-5; 7 bases agree with TRBD2. The CDR3 covers 15 residues. Germline trimming cut 3 bases from V and 0 bases from J; bases unmatched to any gene: 4. CDR1 is SGHVS, CDR2 FQNEAQ, per germline. CDR3 in amino acids: CASSFTSAYQETQYF. CDR3 DNA: TGTGCCAGCAGCTTCACTAGCGCGTACCAAGAGACCCAGTACTTC.

This clone is a singleton in its sample. The chain links TRBV3-1 (or the pseudogene TRBV3-2) to TRBJ2-3; D uncertain. Trimming removed 0 bases from V and 4 bases from J, with 2 bases in between. From germline, CDR1 is LGHDT and CDR2 YNNKEL (reference sequence). The CDR3 sequence is 12 residues long. DNA for the CDR3: TGTGCCAGCAGCCAAGACTCAGATACGCAGTATTTT. Translated: CASSQDSDTQYF.

This chain uses TRBV6-6 with TRBJ1-4; 10 bases are shared with TRBD1. CDR3 length: 16 amino acids. The V gene end was trimmed by 5 bases and the J gene end by 0 bases; junction bases not matched to a gene: 3. Per germline, CDR1 MNHNY and CDR2 SVGAGI (reference sequence). CDR3 sequence (DNA): TGTGCCAGCAGTCGACAGGGGGCTACAACTAATGAAAAACTGTTTTTT. Encoded protein: CASSRQGATTNEKLFF.

This chain connects TRBV5-5 to TRBJ2-3; 7 bases align to TRBD1. The germline gives CDR1 SGHKS, CDR2 YYEKEE (reference sequence). Losses at the gene ends were 4 bases for V and 6 bases for J; bases not matched to a gene: 8. This CDR3 spans 14 amino acids. CDR3 loop: CASSPLTGKDTQYF. The CDR3, as DNA: TGTGCCAGCAGCCCTCTGACAGGGAAGGATACGCAGTATTTT.

This chain joins TRBV6-5 and TRBJ2-3, with TRBD2 as a possible D gene (7 bases). The CDR3 length is 14 residues. Trimming took 7 bases from V and 6 from J, leaving 17 bases between them. Germline V gives CDR1 MNHEY, CDR2 SVGAGI. CDR3 coding DNA: TGTGCCAGCAAGGCGGGGGCGGCGTACGATACGCAGTATTTT. Residues: CASKAGAAYDTQYF.

V gene TRBV19 combines with J gene TRBJ1-3; 10 bases match TRBD1. V gave up 5 bases and J gave up 4 bases; unmatched junction bases: 8. CDR3 length: 16 residues. Germline V CDR1 and CDR2: LNHDA, SQIVND (reference sequence). In DNA, the CDR3 is TGTGCCAGTAGTGTGCCCGGGACAGGGGTAGGAAACACCATATATTTT. Translated, it gives CASSVPGTGVGNTIYF.

The J gene is TRBJ2-7, the V gene TRBV28; 7 nucleotides line up with TRBD1. Germline lookup yields CDR1 MDHEN and CDR2 SYDVKM. The CDR3 loop spans 14 amino acids. Germline trimming cut 5 bases from V and 4 bases from J; bases unmatched to any gene: 8. Here the CDR3 reads CASSLGQARYEQYF. The CDR3 bases are TGTGCCAGCAGTCTCGGACAGGCTCGGTACGAGCAGTACTTC. The complete variable domain, with remaining parts taken from reference TRBV28 and TRBJ2-7, reads DVKVTQSSRYLVKRTGEKVFLECVQDMDHENMFWYRQDPGLGLRLIYFSYDVKMKEKGDIPEGYSVSREKKERFSLILESASTNQTSMYLCASSLGQARYEQYFGPGTRLTVT.

The CDR3 sequence: CASSPSGGGTGNTIYF. CDR3 DNA: TGTGCCAGCAGCCCATCCGGGGGGGGTACTGGAAACACCATATATTTT. This chain connects TRBV7-8 to TRBJ1-3, with TRBD1 as a possible D gene (5 bases). Germline CDR1 reads SGHVS; CDR2 reads FQNEAQ. Trimming stripped 5 bases from V and 2 bases from J, with 16 bases between. The CDR3 runs 16 residues.

The rearrangement joins TRBV28 to TRBJ2-2; D uncertain. CDR3 length: 14 residues. Trimming removed 5 bases at V and 6 bases at J, with 13 bases between. Germline CDR1 is MDHEN and CDR2 is SYDVKM. CDR3 nucleotide sequence: TGTGCCAGCAGTCCTCCGGGTCCCGCCGGGGAGCTGTTTTTT. Its translation: CASSPPGPAGELFF.

This chain's CDR3 is CASSLKSGGSNQPQHF. DNA for the CDR3: TGTGCCAGCAGTTTAAAATCCGGGGGTAGCAATCAGCCCCAGCATTTT. This chain joins TRBV27 and TRBJ1-5, with D perhaps matching TRBD1 (5 bases). V was shortened by 2 bases and J by 0 bases, with 11 bases between the two germline ends. Germline assignment: CDR1 MNHEY and CDR2 SMNVEV (reference sequence). The CDR3 loop spans 16 amino acids.

The chain links TRBV10-3 to TRBJ2-7; TRBD2 aligns across 8 bases. The length of the CDR3 is 14 residues. With V trimmed by 6 bases and J by 2 bases, 6 bases remained unmatched. Per germline, CDR1 ENHRY and CDR2 SYGVKD. This CDR3 is CAISRGGDTYEQYF. CDR3 in DNA: TGTGCCATCAGCCGGGGGGGGGATACCTACGAGCAGTACTTC.

This chain uses TRBV11-2 with TRBJ1-2; weak D call: TRBD1 (6 bases). Germline V CDR1 and CDR2: SGHAT, FQNNGV. V lost 2 bases to trimming and J lost 6 bases, with 13 bases between them. The CDR3 is made up of 14 amino acids. This CDR3 reads CASSLTRGNHGYTF. The CDR3, as DNA: TGTGCCAGCAGCTTAACCAGGGGAAACCATGGCTACACCTTC.

This chain joins TRBV3-1 (or the pseudogene TRBV3-2) and TRBJ1-2; D might be TRBD1 (5 bases). Germline V lookup: CDR1 LGHDT, CDR2 YNNKEL (reference sequence). CDR3 length equals 13 residues. V gave up 3 bases and J gave up 4 bases, with 9 bases separating them. The CDR3 loop is CASSHGGVYGYTF. In nucleotides, the CDR3 is TGTGCCAGCAGCCATGGGGGGGTCTATGGCTACACCTTC.

The J gene is TRBJ2-7, the V gene TRBV6-5; 7 bases are shared with TRBD2. The CDR3 extends over 14 amino acids. Unmatched junction bases numbered 9, after V lost 6 bases and J lost 4 bases. CDR1 and CDR2 from the germline V gene are MNHEY and SVGAGI. CDR3 coding DNA: TGTGCCAGCAGCAAGTGGGGGGGAGGGTACGAGCAGTACTTC. Its protein is CASSKWGGGYEQYF.

V is TRBV18 and J is TRBJ1-4; weak D call: TRBD1 (5 bases). Germline values: CDR1 KGHSH, CDR2 LQKENI. The V end lost 3 bases, the J end lost 7 bases, and 12 bases lay between the germline ends. The length of the CDR3 is 14 residues. The CDR3 DNA is TGTGCCAGCTCACCTGGCAGGGAGGCTGAAAAACTGTTTTTT. It is translated as CASSPGREAEKLFF.

The chain links TRBV27 to TRBJ1-1; D not certain. The CDR3 spans 14 residues. Trimming stripped 1 base from V and 5 bases from J, with 11 bases between. CDR1 and CDR2 (germline): MNHEY, SMNVEV (reference sequence). Here the CDR3 DNA reads TGTGCCAGCAGTTTATTCCCACTCATGACTGAAGCTTTCTTT. As protein: CASSLFPLMTEAFF.

This clone has only one observation. This chain joins TRBV3-1 (or the pseudogene TRBV3-2) and TRBJ1-4; 12 nucleotides line up with TRBD1. The CDR3 length is 16 residues. Losses at the gene ends were 5 bases for V and 6 bases for J; bases not matched to a gene: 7. Germline CDR1 is LGHDT and CDR2 is YNNKEL (reference sequence). CDR3 DNA: TGTGCCAGCAGCTCTGGGACAGGGGGCGAGTATGAAAAACTGTTTTTT. Translated: CASSSGTGGEYEKLFF.